The TCR beta chain under discussion was sequenced for a study of early T cells in non-severe SARS-CoV-2 infection. Study details: Chains stayed unpaired after sequencing of bulk RNA from unsorted whole blood. Findings and caveats of the study: A preference for anti-spike CD8 responses marked VDJdb matching, which missed private and CD4 specificities.

The germline V gene has CDR1 SGHVS and CDR2 FNYEAQ. CDR3 length: 15 residues. The V end lost 4 bases, the J end lost 6 bases, and 18 bases lay between the germline ends. This clonotype was found many times. The target antigen is unknown. Individual cDNA molecules carried attached unique molecular identifiers. MiXCR, run by TCRdb on the 5' RACE reads, gives a single entry per CDR3 protein. The data contain tens of thousands of distinct CDR3 sequences, roughly 12% of them singletons. This chain uses TRBV7-6 with TRBJ1-2, with D possibly matching TRBD1 (6 bases). The receptor was derived from an adult who was a healthcare worker with PCR-confirmed SARS-CoV-2 infection or an uninfected control (not recorded which). The sample consisted of whole blood, taken at baseline. In DNA, the CDR3 is TGTGCCAGCAGCTCCCGAGACGGTTGGACAGATGGCTACACCTTC. It translates to CASSSRDGWTDGYTF.